These 9 T cell receptor beta chains were all obtained from the same sample, sequenced in a study of T cell responses to AZD1222 COVID-19 vaccine. Repertoires were generated with immunoSEQ multiplex PCR, while TCRdb's copy carries only in-frame clones and drops some. Of 100,000 to 150,000 clones in the sample, roughly nine tenths are singletons; the top ten hold roughly 4.1%. Here the sequenced sample was peripheral blood, taken on day 0 of AZD1222 vaccination. Receptors were obtained from an adult in good health.

The chain carries TRBV6-5 and TRBJ1-3; D unresolved. V lost 0 bases, J lost 3 bases, and 9 bases lay in between. The CDR3 sequence is 15 residues long. The germline V gene encodes CDR1 MNHEY and CDR2 SVGAGI. The CDR3 reads CASSYSQLGGNTIYF. The CDR3 bases are TGTGCCAGCAGTTACTCACAGCTAGGTGGAAACACCATATATTTT.

The rearrangement joins TRBV7-8 to TRBJ2-5; TRBD1 is a possible D gene (8 bases). The V gene lost 5 bases and the J gene lost 0 bases, with 13 bases spanning the gap. The germline V gene has CDR1 SGHVS and CDR2 FQNEAQ. This CDR3 contains 15 residues. The CDR3 loop is CASSPQGGYQETQYF. The CDR3 nucleotides read TGTGCCAGCAGCCCACAGGGGGGGTACCAAGAGACCCAGTACTTC.

The chain employs TRBV7-9 and TRBJ1-2; no clear D gene. Trimming removed 1 base at V and 1 base at J, with 4 bases between. This CDR3 comprises 13 residues. Germline CDR1 SEHNR, CDR2 FQNEAQ (reference sequence). The CDR3: CASSLVSNYGYTF. The CDR3 nucleotides read TGTGCCAGCAGCTTAGTGAGTAACTATGGCTACACCTTC.

In its sample, this clone was seen a few times. This chain joins TRBV19 and TRBJ2-1; a weak D match, TRBD2 (5 bases). Trimming cost V 5 bases and J 0 bases, with 20 bases left between them. This CDR3 is built from 18 residues. Looked up from germline, CDR1 is LNHDA and CDR2 is SQIVND (reference sequence). The CDR3 loop is CASSVPSTAAFSYNEQFF. The CDR3 coding sequence is TGTGCCAGTAGTGTCCCATCCACAGCGGCTTTCTCCTACAATGAGCAGTTCTTC.

This sequence joins TRBV25-1 and TRBJ2-1; 9 bases agree with TRBD1. The CDR3 consists of 17 residues. The V gene end was trimmed by 3 bases and the J gene end by 6 bases; junction bases not matched to a gene: 12. Germline loops: CDR1 MGHDK, CDR2 SYGVNS. This CDR3 is CASSDPGTGFRLNEQFF. The CDR3 region has the DNA TGTGCCAGCAGTGACCCCGGGACAGGGTTCAGACTCAATGAGCAGTTCTTC.

The rearrangement uses TRBV7-2 and TRBJ1-5; 7 bases agree with TRBD1. This CDR3 contains 13 residues. V was clipped by 2 bases and J by 5 bases; unmatched bases: 0. The V gene's germline CDR1 is SGHTA and CDR2 FQGNSA. The CDR3 DNA sequence: TGTGCCAGCAGCTTACAGGGGGATCAGCCCCAGCATTTT. It codes for CASSLQGDQPQHF.

This chain connects TRBV25-1 to TRBJ2-7; D ambiguous. The germline V gene has CDR1 MGHDK and CDR2 SYGVNS. The CDR3 length is 15 residues. V was pared by 6 bases and J by 0 bases, with 15 bases between. The CDR3 region is CASRGSGQTSYEQYF. The CDR3 coding sequence is TGTGCCAGCAGGGGATCTGGTCAGACCTCCTACGAGCAGTACTTC.

In nucleotides, the CDR3 is TGTGCCAGCAGTGCGGACAGGGGCTCAGATACGCAGTATTTT. Translation: CASSADRGSDTQYF. The chain joins TRBV2 to TRBJ2-3; 9 bases agree with TRBD1. Germline V gene data show CDR1 as SNHLY and CDR2 as FYNNEI. This CDR3 comprises 14 residues. V was clipped by 4 bases and J by 4 bases; unmatched bases: 3.

The J gene is TRBJ1-2, the V gene TRBV19, with D perhaps matching TRBD1 (5 bases). This CDR3 has 14 amino acids. The germline V gene has CDR1 LNHDA and CDR2 SQIVND (reference sequence). Trimming left V 2 bases short and J 7 bases short, with 14 bases between. The CDR3 loop is CASSIPQGRGGYTF. In DNA, the CDR3 is TGTGCCAGTAGTATACCCCAGGGACGGGGTGGCTACACCTTC.